The 6 T cell receptor beta chains in this list originate from one sample, sequenced in a study of post-analysis software for immune sequencing data. The authors incorporated unique molecular identifiers into the TCR beta cDNA libraries. Via MiXCR, TCRdb re-called the PCR reads, giving one row per CDR3 protein. The sample includes roughly 170,000 distinct CDR3 sequences, about 29% seen only once; the top ten take approximately 1.5%. Broader study findings: With TRBV5-6, TRBV5-1 and TRBV20-1 included, roughly five TRBV segments were more frequent in patients than in controls.

Their antigens are not known. Source material: blood. Receptors were obtained from a girl aged 10-17 years with multiple sclerosis.

A note on this clonotype: A read error may explain this, as a much larger clone is one base away. V is TRBV11-2 and J is TRBJ2-3; D may be TRBD1 (5 bases). The CDR3 contains 13 residues. Germline V gives CDR1 SGHAT, CDR2 FQNNGV. The CDR3 DNA follows: TGTGCCAGCAGCTCAGGAGACAGTTTAACGCGGTATTTT. Translation: CASSSGDSLTRYF.

The gene calls are TRBV5-6 and TRBJ2-1, with unresolved D. Germline V gives CDR1 SGHDT, CDR2 YYEEEE. Trimming took 2 bases from V and 6 from J, leaving 9 bases between them. The CDR3 extends over 13 amino acids. The CDR3 bases are TGTGCCAGCAGCTTCCGGCCTGGCAATGAGCAGTTCTTC. Its protein product is CASSFRPGNEQFF.

This clonotype was counted many times. The chain employs TRBV30 and TRBJ2-5; D not resolved. CDR3 size: 11 residues. V dropped 0 bases and J dropped 4 bases, with 3 bases sitting between them. Germline assignment: CDR1 GTSNPN and CDR2 SVGIG (reference sequence). CDR3 region: CAWSVRETQYF. As DNA, the CDR3 is TGTGCCTGGAGTGTACGAGAGACCCAGTACTTC.

The CDR3 region has the DNA TGTGCCTGGAGTGTAGGGGTCTCCAGGGGTTACGAGCAGTACTTC. It codes for CAWSVGVSRGYEQYF. The chain is built from TRBV30 and TRBJ2-7; D possibly corresponds to TRBD1 (6 bases). CDR1 and CDR2 from the germline V gene are GTSNPN and SVGIG (reference sequence). The CDR3 is 15 residues long. The V and J ends lost 0 bases and 4 bases respectively, with 16 bases between them.

The sample holds a few counts of this clonotype. This chain links TRBV5-1 with TRBJ2-3; the D gene could be TRBD1 or TRBD2 (6 bases each). This CDR3 contains 15 residues. V lost 2 bases and J lost 2, with 12 bases in between. The germline V gene encodes CDR1 SGHRS and CDR2 YFSETQ. The CDR3 reads CASSFGGLNTDTQYF. The CDR3 nucleotides read TGCGCCAGCAGCTTTGGGGGGCTTAACACAGATACGCAGTATTTT. Variable domain in full (rest from reference TRBV5-1 and TRBJ2-3): KAGVTQTPRYLIKTRGQQVTLSCSPISGHRSVSWYQQTPGQGLQFLFEYFSETQRNKGNFPGRFSGRQFSNSRSEMNVSTLELGDSALYLCASSFGGLNTDTQYFGPGTRLTVL.

This clonotype was seen many times. J is TRBJ2-7 and V is TRBV10-3; 12 positions agree with TRBD2. The CDR3 has 19 amino acids. The V and J ends lost 0 bases and 0 bases, in that order; junction bases with no gene match: 9. Germline V gives CDR1 ENHRY, CDR2 SYGVKD. Here the CDR3 reads CAISESRVTSGRSSYEQYF. In nucleotides, the CDR3 is TGTGCCATCAGTGAGTCGAGGGTGACTAGCGGGAGAAGCTCCTACGAGCAGTACTTC.